This T cell receptor beta chain was recorded in a study of T cell repertoires in cytomegalovirus infection (dated by TCRdb to the late 2010s). General notes on the study: The HLA type of each donor mattered for the analysis, because public TCR beta signatures pointed to carriage of CMV infection along with the matching HLA type. General study outcomes and caveats: The ex vivo response was dominated by HLA-C-restricted CMV-specific TCR beta clonotypes, which also provided the single most frequent clonotype in two of eight donors. In both this cohort and an independent cohort of several hundred donors, the cumulative frequency of public TCR beta family members distinguished carriers of CMV infection plus the relevant HLA type.

TCRdb names Illumina HiSeq 1500 as the instrument used. TCRdb passed the public sequencing reads through fastp at Q25 and MiXCR, retaining productive beta sequences. Each CDR3 protein appears once, grouped with its most common genes and DNA. The table for this sample lists hundreds of thousands of distinct CDR3 sequences; 20% to 25% of them were counted only once. In total, the top ten clones hold approximately 8.2% of the sample. As for this clonotype: Its recognized antigen is unknown. Within one base of it there is no much larger clone, and no base qualities were kept.

V and J lose 2 bases and 13 bases, and a span of 14 bases separates them. Sequences MNHEY (CDR1) and SVGEGT (CDR2) are obtained from the germline V gene. The CDR3 holds 12 amino acids from the cysteine to the phenylalanine. The DNA shown is the 36-base CDR3, in frame from base 1. This receptor chain uses TRBV6-2 or TRBV6-3 and TRBJ1-2, and TRBD1 may be the D gene, going by 6 matching bases. Material: CD8+ T cells from PBMCs. The source of this sequence is a human donor in good health (CMV status not recorded). Some clones in this sample may be carry-over from other donors' samples. The encoded CDR3 is CASSYILDRLTF. The nucleotide sequence is given as TGTGCCAGCAGTTACATCCTCGACAGGCTCACCTTC.